This TCR beta chain appears in the sequencing data of a study of blood T cell repertoires in COVID-19. At the level of the study: Sites in the United States, Italy and Spain provided acute and convalescent COVID-19 samples.

This table comes from immunoSEQ multiplex PCR, and its TCRdb copy is limited to in-frame clones, with some not included. The repertoire consists of approximately 210,000 clones, with roughly 82% occurring once and the leading ten covering about 12%. CDR1 is SGHDT, CDR2 YYEEEE, per germline. V gave up 5 bases and J gave up 2 bases, with 10 bases separating them. This CDR3 is built from 13 residues. V gene TRBV5-6 combines with J gene TRBJ2-5; D remains ambiguous. The sequencing sample was made of PBMCs or T cells enriched from blood (not recorded which). The receptor was derived from a man aged 40-49 years who had recovered from COVID-19. Here the CDR3 reads CASSLVGQETQYF. CDR3 bases: TGTGCCAGCAGTTTAGTCGGGCAAGAGACCCAGTACTTC. Full variable domain (remainder filled in from reference TRBV5-6 and TRBJ2-5): DAGVTQSPTHLIKTRGQQVTLRCSPKSGHDTVSWYQQALGQGPQFIFQYYEEEERQRGNFPDRFSGHQFPNYSSELNVNALLLGDSALYLCASSLVGQETQYFGPGTRLLVL.